Below are 22 T cell receptor beta chains sequenced from a single sample in a study of blood T cell repertoires in COVID-19. Produced via immunoSEQ multiplex PCR; TCRdb's table is partial and in-frame only. The sample includes fewer than 600,000 clones, roughly 90% of them seen just once. The specimen sequenced was PBMCs or T cells enriched from blood (not recorded which). The source is a woman aged 40 to 50 who had recovered from COVID-19.

The chain joins TRBV4-3 to TRBJ2-7; 7 bases match TRBD2. The CDR3 is 15 amino acids. In germline, CDR1 is LGHNA, CDR2 YSLEER. Trimming at V came to 4 bases and at J to 0 bases, leaving 6 bases not matched to a gene. CDR3 nucleotide sequence: TGCGCCAGCAGCCCCCTAGCGGAAAGCTCCTACGAGCAGTACTTC. Its translation is CASSPLAESSYEQYF.

This clone is medium-sized by share. V and J are TRBV11-2 and TRBJ1-1; 8 nucleotides align to TRBD1. Unmatched junction bases numbered 6, after V lost 2 bases and J lost 4 bases. Germline V gene data show CDR1 as SGHAT and CDR2 as FQNNGV. This CDR3 has 15 amino acids. In DNA, the CDR3 is TGTGCCAGCAGCTTACCCCACGGACAGGGCACTGAAGCTTTCTTT. It is translated as CASSLPHGQGTEAFF.

The V and J genes are TRBV9 and TRBJ1-6; 8 bases are a match to TRBD1. The CDR3 consists of 16 residues. The trim removed 0 bases at V and 8 bases at J, leaving 7 bases unmatched. Germline CDR1 SGDLS, CDR2 YYNGEE. Here the CDR3 reads CASSVDAGGNYSPLHF. The CDR3 nucleotides are TGTGCCAGCAGCGTAGATGCAGGGGGCAATTATTCACCCCTCCACTTT.

V is TRBV11-2 and J is TRBJ2-2; 8 nucleotides align to TRBD1. The CDR3 is 18 residues long. Per the germline V gene, CDR1 is SGHAT and CDR2 is FQNNGV. J was trimmed by 4 bases and V by 1 base; bases with no gene match: 11. In nucleotides, the CDR3 is TGTGCCAGCAGCTTAGCCCAGGGGGCGCGAGGAATCACCGGGGAGCTGTTTTTT. Its protein is CASSLAQGARGITGELFF.

The chain combines TRBV30 with TRBJ2-1, with D perhaps matching TRBD1 (7 bases). Between the trimmed V and J ends, which lost 5 bases and 8 bases, there was a span of 16 bases. In germline, CDR1 is GTSNPN, CDR2 SVGIG (reference sequence). CDR3 length: 13 amino acids. The DNA of the CDR3 is TGTGCCTGGGATGTTACCAGGGGGGATGAGCAGTTCTTC. Encoded protein: CAWDVTRGDEQFF.

This chain joins TRBV10-1 and TRBJ2-2; 10 bases map to TRBD1. From germline, CDR1 is WNHNN and CDR2 SYGVQD (reference sequence). Trimming took 5 bases from V and 2 from J; bases not matched to a gene: 23. CDR3 size: 22 residues. The CDR3 region is CASSFSTGTGVSSLVNTGELFF. The CDR3 DNA follows: TGCGCCAGCAGTTTCAGTACCGGGACAGGGGTCAGCTCCCTCGTTAACACCGGGGAGCTGTTTTTT.

The CDR3: CASSLSTYEQYF. DNA for the CDR3: TGTGCCAGCAGCTTGTCCACCTACGAGCAGTACTTC. This chain connects TRBV5-8 to TRBJ2-7; D gene ambiguous. The ends were cut back, 1 base at V and 2 bases at J, with 4 bases in the middle. CDR1 SGHTS and CDR2 YDEGEE come from the germline V gene. The CDR3 totals 12 residues. Drawing the rest from reference TRBV5-8 and TRBJ2-7, the complete variable domain is EAGVTQSPTHLIKTRGQQATLRCSPISGHTSVYWYQQALGLGLQFLLWYDEGEERNRGNFPPRFSGRQFPNYSSELNVNALELEDSALYLCASSLSTYEQYFGPGTRLTVT.

V usage is TRBV5-1 and J usage is TRBJ1-1; perhaps TRBD1 as D (6 bases). This CDR3 region has 15 residues. The V end was cut by 3 bases, the J end by 2 bases, with 14 bases between. Germline CDR1 SGHRS, CDR2 YFSETQ. The CDR3 bases are TGCGCCAGCAGCTCGGGGGGCAGAATTAACACTGAAGCTTTCTTT. The encoded protein is CASSSGGRINTEAFF.

The CDR3 nucleotides read TGTGCCAGCTCACCAACGGGACAGACTAATTCACCCCTCCACTTT. Its translation is CASSPTGQTNSPLHF. The chain uses TRBV18 and TRBJ1-6; 7 bases agree with TRBD1. J gave up 6 bases and V 2 bases, and 4 bases lay outside the gene matches. This CDR3 is 15 amino acids long. CDR1 and CDR2 (germline): KGHSH, LQKENI.

The V call is TRBV2, the J call TRBJ1-1; D remains ambiguous. The length of the CDR3 is 14 residues. V was clipped by 4 bases and J by 7 bases, with 16 bases between them. Germline-derived CDR1 and CDR2 are SNHLY and FYNNEI. In DNA, the CDR3 is TGTGCCAGCAGTGGCGCTGGAGGACTACTTGAAGCTTTCTTT. Its protein product is CASSGAGGLLEAFF.

The rearrangement joins TRBV18 to TRBJ1-3, with TRBD1 identical over 10 bases. V lost 3 bases to trimming and J lost 11 bases; unmatched junction nucleotides: 13. CDR1 is KGHSH and CDR2 is LQKENI in the germline V gene. The length of the CDR3 is 16 residues. The CDR3 DNA reads as TGTGCCAGCTCACCTACAGCCGGACAGGGGGAACAGGCCATATATTTT. Translated, it gives CASSPTAGQGEQAIYF.

This chain uses TRBV6-2 or TRBV6-3 with TRBJ1-1; 7 nucleotides line up with TRBD1. J gave up 3 bases and V 2 bases, and 6 bases lay outside the gene matches. The CDR3 sequence is 15 residues long. The germline gives CDR1 MNHEY, CDR2 SVGEGT. CDR3 DNA: TGTGCCAGCAGTTACGCGGACAGGTATTACACTGAAGCTTTCTTT. Encoded protein: CASSYADRYYTEAFF.

CDR3 DNA: TGTGCCATCAGCGAAAATAGCGGGAGTAACTCCTACAATGAGCAGTTCTTC. It encodes CAISENSGSNSYNEQFF. The chain uses TRBV10-3 and TRBJ2-1, with 9 bases that match TRBD2. Germline CDR1 reads ENHRY; CDR2 reads SYGVKD. Germline trimming cut 6 bases from V and 0 bases from J; bases unmatched to any gene: 9. The CDR3 spans 17 residues.

The chain combines TRBV13 with TRBJ1-6; 7 positions agree with TRBD1. The germline V gene encodes CDR1 PRHDT and CDR2 FYEKMQ (reference sequence). The V and J ends lost 7 bases and 6 bases, in that order; junction bases with no gene match: 12. This CDR3 spans 16 amino acids. CDR3 protein: CASNLGTAILNSPLHF. CDR3 nucleotide sequence: TGTGCCAGCAACCTGGGGACAGCCATTCTTAATTCACCCCTCCACTTT. Complete variable domain (other parts from reference TRBV13 and TRBJ1-6): AAGVIQSPRHLIKEKRETATLKCYPIPRHDTVYWYQQGPGQDPQFLISFYEKMQSDKGSIPDRFSAQQFSDYHSELNMSSLELGDSALYFCASNLGTAILNSPLHFGNGTRLTVT.

This clone was seen once. This chain connects TRBV20-1 to TRBJ1-1; D unclear. Between the trimmed V and J ends, which lost 3 bases and 1 base, there was a span of 12 bases. CDR3 length: 14 residues. In germline, CDR1 is DFQATT, CDR2 SNEGSKA (reference sequence). The CDR3 sequence: CSASVRGRNTEAFF. The CDR3 region has the DNA TGCAGTGCTAGTGTCCGAGGGAGGAACACTGAAGCTTTCTTT.

The rearrangement joins TRBV30 to TRBJ1-1; maybe TRBD1 (5 bases). Germline CDR1 reads GTSNPN; CDR2 reads SVGIG (reference sequence). The V end was cut by 3 bases, the J end by 7 bases, with 15 bases between. The CDR3 covers 13 residues. CDR3 residues: CAWSILRGLEAFF. The CDR3 DNA is TGTGCCTGGAGCATCCTAAGGGGACTTGAAGCTTTCTTT.

The chain carries TRBV15 and TRBJ1-1, with TRBD1 matching over 7 bases. The CDR3 sequence is 16 residues long. The V gene's germline CDR1 is LNHNV and CDR2 YYDKDF (reference sequence). After removal of 0 bases from V and 5 bases from J, the junction contained 9 bases not matched to a gene. The CDR3, as DNA: TGTGCCACCAGCAGAGATCGGAGCAGGGGGGATACTGAAGCTTTCTTT. This translates into CATSRDRSRGDTEAFF.

Of note for this clone: The identical CDR3 is also encoded by other nucleotide sequences in the sample. The J gene is TRBJ2-1, the V gene TRBV18, with 14 bases fitting TRBD2. V trimming: 3 bases; J trimming: 7 bases; junction bases outside the gene matches: 2. This CDR3 is 15 amino acids long. Germline lookup yields CDR1 KGHSH and CDR2 LQKENI. The CDR3 sequence is CASSPGTSGRNEQFF. For the CDR3, the DNA is TGTGCCAGCTCACCTGGGACTAGCGGGAGAAATGAGCAGTTCTTC. Based on the CDR3 plus reference TRBV18 and TRBJ2-1, the full variable domain is NAGVMQNPRHLVRRRGQEARLRCSPMKGHSHVYWYRQLPEEGLKFMVYLQKENIIDESGMPKERFSAEFPKEGPSILRIQQVVRGDSAAYFCASSPGTSGRNEQFFGPGTRLTVL.

The chain joins TRBV12-5 to TRBJ1-2; maybe TRBD1 (5 bases). Between the trimmed V and J ends, which lost 1 base and 8 bases, there was a span of 20 bases. The CDR3 loop spans 16 amino acids. Germline CDR1 and CDR2: LGHNT and FRNRAP. DNA for the CDR3: TGTGCTAGTGGTTTGGATCTGAGTGGCGGGGCAGGAGGCTACACCTTC. It encodes CASGLDLSGGAGGYTF.

V usage is TRBV4-1 and J usage is TRBJ2-3; 14 bases map to TRBD2. Germline V CDR1 and CDR2: MGHRA, YSYEKL. With 6 bases clipped from V and 3 bases from J, the junction kept 8 bases outside the gene matches. The CDR3 has 17 residues. CDR3 sequence reads: CASSKRGLAGETDTQYF. CDR3 nucleotides: TGCGCCAGCAGTAAACGGGGACTAGCGGGAGAGACAGATACGCAGTATTTT.

This clone was observed a few times. The rearrangement uses TRBV19 and TRBJ2-7, with D possibly TRBD2 on 6 matching bases. V shed 4 bases and J shed 2 bases, with 12 bases lying between them. This CDR3 contains 14 residues. In germline, CDR1 is LNHDA, CDR2 SQIVND (reference sequence). CDR3 coding DNA: TGTGCCAGTAGTAAACTGACGGGAGCCTACGAGCAGTACTTC. Protein product: CASSKLTGAYEQYF.

DNA of the CDR3: TGCGCCAGCAGCTTGGGGGGACTAGCGGGAGACTACGAGCAGTACTTC. It is translated as CASSLGGLAGDYEQYF. The chain carries TRBV5-1 and TRBJ2-7, with 14 bases fitting TRBD2. The J segment lost 3 bases and the V segment lost 0 bases, leaving 2 bases of the junction unmatched. The CDR3 has 16 residues. The germline V gene has CDR1 SGHRS and CDR2 YFSETQ.